The sequence of this TCR beta chain was determined in a study of T cell responses to AZD1222 COVID-19 vaccine. Across the study: Second doses were pooled across both intervals (about 4 or about 12 weeks).

The CDR3 has 15 amino acids. Germline V lookup: CDR1 SGHNT, CDR2 YYREEE (reference sequence). V was shortened by 3 bases and J by 4 bases, with 11 bases between the two germline ends. General study points: The repertoires were collected only after the peak T cell response. Most donors were white British and more were female, and clonal diversity was possibly underestimated. The study found Spike-specific TCR breadth and depth rose after two AZD1222 doses.

Regarding this clone: The antigen is unknown.

Some clones are missing from TCRdb's copy, which holds only in-frame ones; the method was immunoSEQ multiplex PCR. The table records 100,000 to 120,000 clones, about four fifths of them present only once. The TCR originated in an adult in good health. The chain uses TRBV5-4 and TRBJ2-6; D uncertain. The source material was peripheral blood, sampled on day 0 of AZD1222 vaccination. The CDR3 DNA sequence: TGTGCCAGCAGCTGGGTCGGGTCAGGGGCCAACGTCCTGACTTTC. It translates to CASSWVGSGANVLTF.